This entry is about one T cell receptor (beta chain). These data belong to a study of somatic mutations in cytotoxic T cells in rheumatoid arthritis. Trimming removed 3 bases from V and 6 bases from J, with 6 bases in between. Germline V gives CDR1 DFQATT, CDR2 SNEGSKA (reference sequence). The CDR3 covers 10 residues. This table comes from immunoSEQ multiplex PCR, and its TCRdb copy is limited to in-frame clones, with some not included. The repertoire holds tens of thousands of clones, about 83% seen once, with approximately 11% in the top ten. The rearrangement links TRBV20-1 to TRBJ2-7; tentatively, D is TRBD1 or TRBD2 (5 bases each). This TCR derives from an adult with rheumatoid arthritis. The sequencing input was CD8+ T cells sorted from blood. The CDR3 DNA is TGCAGTGCTAGGAGGGGCGAGCAGTACTTC. Its translation is CSARRGEQYF.